A selection of T cell receptor beta chains follows, all from one sample in a study of blood T cell repertoires in COVID-19. Here immunoSEQ multiplex PCR was the method, and the copy in TCRdb shows in-frame clones only, minus some. The repertoire holds more than 200,000 clones, over 75% seen once, with 7.2% in the top ten. Sequenced material: PBMCs or T cells enriched from blood (not recorded which). These receptors originate from a young man in a cohort exposed to, infected with or recovered from COVID-19 (not recorded which). Each CDR3 is given with its conserved first and last residue. The D gene is left open where the match is weak. Size is stated for part of the rows, as once, few or many counts, or as a class when the clone is expanded.

j_gene,abundance,d_gene,v_gene,CDR3nt,CDR3aa
TRBJ2-2,.,TRBD2,TRBV6-2/TRBV6-3,TGTGCCAGCAGTCTAGCGGCCGGGGGGACCGGGGAGCTGTTTTTT,CASSLAAGGTGELFF
TRBJ1-1,once,TRBD1,TRBV7-8,TGTGCCAGCAGCTTAATGGGACAGGGGAGCACTGAAGCTTTCTTT,CASSLMGQGSTEAFF
TRBJ2-1,.,TRBD2,TRBV7-3,TGTGCCAGCAGCTCCCAAGCGGGAGTGAATGAGCAGTTCTTC,CASSSQAGVNEQFF
TRBJ1-3,.,.,TRBV25-1,TGTGCCAGCAGTGAATACAGGGGAACGGGAAACACCATATATTTT,CASSEYRGTGNTIYF
TRBJ2-3,.,TRBD1,TRBV7-3,TGTGCCAGCAGCAAGGACAGGGGTCGGGGAACAGATACGCAGTATTTT,CASSKDRGRGTDTQYF
TRBJ1-2,.,TRBD1,TRBV6-5,TGTGCCAGCAGATCCGGGGACAGGCATGGCTACACCTTC,CASRSGDRHGYTF
TRBJ2-1,once,TRBD2,TRBV20-1,TGCAGTGCTAGTGTCTTCCCGCGGGAGGGTACCAGCGATGAGCAGTTCTTC,CSASVFPREGTSDEQFF
TRBJ2-6,once,.,TRBV11-1,TGTGCCAGCAGCTACAGGGCTGGGGCCAACGTCCTGACTTTC,CASSYRAGANVLTF
TRBJ1-2,.,TRBD1,TRBV7-3,TGTGCCAGCAGCTTAAGGCCCACCGGGACAGGGAAAGGCGGCTACACCTTC,CASSLRPTGTGKGGYTF
TRBJ1-5,.,TRBD1,TRBV28,TGTGCCAGCAGTTGGGGACAGCTTAATCAGCCCCAGCATTTT,CASSWGQLNQPQHF
TRBJ2-1,.,TRBD2,TRBV19,TGTGCCAGTAGTGAATTTTTAACTAGCGGGAACAATGAGCAGTTCTTC,CASSEFLTSGNNEQFF
TRBJ2-7,.,.,TRBV7-2,TGTGCCAGCAGCTTACGAGACAGTCCTCGCGAGCAGTACTTC,CASSLRDSPREQYF
TRBJ2-2,.,TRBD2,TRBV28,TGTGCCAGCAAGGTGGGGTCCGCGGGAGGAGCGAACACCGGGGAGCTGTTTTTT,CASKVGSAGGANTGELFF
TRBJ1-1,.,.,TRBV6-6,TGTGCCAGCAGTTCAGGGGCCCCGAACACTGAAGCTTTCTTT,CASSSGAPNTEAFF
TRBJ2-7,.,.,TRBV28,TGTGCCAGCAGTTTTCAACAGCCCTACGAGCAGTACTTC,CASSFQQPYEQYF
TRBJ1-1,.,.,TRBV5-4,TGTGCCAGCAGCGCCGCAGGTGGGACTGAAGCTTTCTTT,CASSAAGGTEAFF
TRBJ2-7,.,TRBD1,TRBV4-3,TGCGCCAGCAGCCAAGATATGGTAGGGCAGGGGGCTTACGAGCAGTACTTC,CASSQDMVGQGAYEQYF
TRBJ2-7,.,.,TRBV21-1,TGTGCCAGCAGCAAAGTTAATCCAGGGGTTATCTTGCTTCGCGAGCAGTACTTC,CASSKVNPGVILLREQYF
TRBJ1-2,once,.,TRBV29-1,TGCAGCGTTGGGGCTGGGGGGAACGAGGGCTACACCTTC,CSVGAGGNEGYTF
TRBJ2-5,.,TRBD1,TRBV7-8,TGTGCCAGCAGCCCAACAGGGGTTAAAGAGACCCAGTACTTC,CASSPTGVKETQYF
TRBJ2-5,.,TRBD2,TRBV3-1/TRBV3-2,TGTGCCAGCAGCCAACGTCTAGCGGGGTTCCAAGAGACCCAGTACTTC,CASSQRLAGFQETQYF
TRBJ2-1,once,TRBD2,TRBV9,TGTGCCAGCAGCGTAGTTCCGAGCGGGAGGGCCAGTGAGCAGTTCTTC,CASSVVPSGRASEQFF
TRBJ1-4,.,.,TRBV28,TGTGCCAGCAGTCTGACAGGTGGGGGAGAAAAACTGTTTTTT,CASSLTGGGEKLFF
TRBJ1-2,once,TRBD1,TRBV19,TGTGCCAGTATCCCCCAGGGGGCACTAGCTAACTATGGCTACACCTTC,CASIPQGALANYGYTF
TRBJ2-7,few,.,TRBV3-1/TRBV3-2,TGTGCCAGCAGCCAAGATGGAGATTTCTCCTACGAGCAGTACTTC,CASSQDGDFSYEQYF
TRBJ2-7,.,TRBD2,TRBV3-1/TRBV3-2,TGTGCCAGCAGCTACCGAGGACTAGGCTACGAGCAGTACTTC,CASSYRGLGYEQYF
TRBJ1-2,.,.,TRBV4-1,TGCGCCAGCAGCCAAGAGGAGGGAGGCCACTATGGCTACACCTTC,CASSQEEGGHYGYTF
TRBJ2-2,.,.,TRBV4-1,TGCGCCAGCAGCCAGTTTCTCGACAGGACCGGGGAGCTGTTTTTT,CASSQFLDRTGELFF
TRBJ2-2,.,TRBD2,TRBV14,TGTGCCAGCAGCCAAGGACTAGCGCCTAACACCGGGGAGCTGTTTTTT,CASSQGLAPNTGELFF
TRBJ2-1,.,.,TRBV4-1,TGCGCCAGCAGCCAAGGGGGGGACTCCCCCTACAATGAGCAGTTCTTC,CASSQGGDSPYNEQFF
TRBJ2-7,.,TRBD2,TRBV4-1,TGCGCCAGCAGCCAAGAAGGGCTAGCGGCCTCCTACGAGCAGTACTTC,CASSQEGLAASYEQYF
TRBJ2-7,.,TRBD2,TRBV11-2,TGTGCCAGCAGCTCCGGGACTAGCCGTCCAGGGTTGCAGTACTTC,CASSSGTSRPGLQYF
TRBJ2-4,.,.,TRBV27,TGTGCCAGCAGTTTAGTATCCGGCGGGTCGGAACAGTACTTC,CASSLVSGGSEQYF
TRBJ2-3,.,.,TRBV7-9,TGTGCCAGCAGCTTAGGAGAGGATACGCAGTATTTT,CASSLGEDTQYF
TRBJ1-5,few,TRBD1,TRBV2,TGTGCCAGCAGTGGAACAGGGGATAGTCAGCCCCAGCATTTT,CASSGTGDSQPQHF